Presented here are 26 T cell receptor beta chains from one specimen sequenced in a study of siplizumab effects on memory and regulatory T cells. The protocol was immunoSEQ multiplex PCR, while the TCRdb copy is restricted to in-frame clones and leaves out a portion. This table has about 100,000 clones, roughly 94% appearing once. Sequenced: Tregs sorted from blood. The receptors were sampled from a human donor in good health.

This chain joins TRBV5-6 and TRBJ2-1; D is unclear. Germline values: CDR1 SGHDT, CDR2 YYEEEE. Trimming removed 4 bases at V and 4 bases at J, with 9 bases between. The CDR3 is 13 residues long. CDR3 sequence reads: CASSALRYNEQFF. The CDR3 DNA is TGTGCCAGCAGCGCACTACGTTACAATGAGCAGTTCTTC.

The V call is TRBV29-1, the J call TRBJ2-1; D is unclear. CDR3 size: 12 residues. Trimming stripped 7 bases from V and 4 bases from J, with 11 bases between. Looked up from germline, CDR1 is SQVTM and CDR2 is ANQGSEA. CDR3 coding DNA: TGCAGCGCGGCGCTTCTATACAATGAGCAGTTCTTC. As protein: CSAALLYNEQFF.

The rearrangement joins TRBV9 to TRBJ2-5, with TRBD1 matching 8 bases. This CDR3 is built from 15 residues. Per the germline V gene, CDR1 is SGDLS and CDR2 is YYNGEE. J lost 5 bases, V lost 0 bases, and 6 bases had no gene match. CDR3 loop: CASSVGQGSWETQYF. The CDR3 nucleotides read TGTGCCAGCAGCGTAGGACAGGGGTCTTGGGAGACCCAGTACTTC.

This chain connects TRBV25-1 to TRBJ1-4; D unclear. The CDR3 is 12 amino acids. Between the trimmed V and J ends, which lost 6 bases and 0 bases, there was a span of 2 bases. Germline V gene data show CDR1 as MGHDK and CDR2 as SYGVNS. CDR3 bases: TGTGCCAGCAGAGCAACTAATGAAAAACTGTTTTTT. This encodes CASRATNEKLFF.

The chain carries TRBV11-2 and TRBJ2-3; D is perhaps TRBD2 (5 bases). CDR1 is SGHAT, CDR2 FQNNGV, per germline. The CDR3 extends over 19 amino acids. V dropped 2 bases and J dropped 6 bases, with 27 bases sitting between them. The CDR3, as DNA: TGTGCCAGCAGCTTACTAATAGTGCTAGCCGGATACGTCTCGGATACGCAGTATTTT. It is translated as CASSLLIVLAGYVSDTQYF.

V usage is TRBV7-3 and J usage is TRBJ1-1; D not certain. Germline V gene sequence: CDR1 SGHTA, CDR2 FQGTGA. The CDR3 is 13 residues long. V was trimmed by 0 bases and J by 5 bases, leaving 7 bases between them. The CDR3 DNA reads TGTGCCAGCAGCTTAACGTTCCTGACTGAAGCTTTCTTT. Protein: CASSLTFLTEAFF.

The chain has TRBV5-1 and TRBJ2-7; the D is unclear. The V end lost 6 bases, the J end lost 6 bases, and 22 bases lay between the germline ends. Germline lookup yields CDR1 SGHRS and CDR2 YFSETQ. The CDR3 has 15 residues. CDR3 coding DNA: TGCGCCAGCACCCCCGTTGGGGTCTACGGTGTCGAGCAGTACTTC. Translating gives CASTPVGVYGVEQYF.

The chain links TRBV6-1 to TRBJ1-1; TRBD1 is a possible D gene (5 bases). This CDR3 is built from 17 residues. Per germline, CDR1 MNHNS and CDR2 SASEGT. Trimming shortened V by 2 bases and J by 3 bases, and 19 bases separated the two germline ends. The DNA for the CDR3 is TGTGCCAGCAGTGAAAATTGGTTGGGGCAAACAGACACTGAAGCTTTCTTT. This translates into CASSENWLGQTDTEAFF.

V and J are TRBV28 and TRBJ1-4, with D possibly being TRBD1 (5 bases). Looked up from germline, CDR1 is MDHEN and CDR2 is SYDVKM. V lost 5 bases and J 5 bases, leaving 15 bases between the germline ends. The CDR3 has 15 residues. Here the CDR3 reads CASSPGDALNEKLFF. CDR3 in DNA: TGTGCCAGCAGTCCCGGGGACGCCTTAAATGAAAAACTGTTTTTT.

This clone was seen just once. This chain links TRBV28 with TRBJ2-1, with TRBD2 matching over 12 bases. The V gene end was trimmed by 5 bases and the J gene end by 5 bases; junction bases not matched to a gene: 4. The CDR3 is made up of 15 amino acids. Germline lookup yields CDR1 MDHEN and CDR2 SYDVKM. CDR3 nucleotide sequence: TGTGCCAGCAGTAGACTAGCGGGAGCGAACAATGAGCAGTTCTTC. Translated: CASSRLAGANNEQFF.

This chain joins TRBV2 and TRBJ1-5, with a possible D match to TRBD1 (5 bases). V lost 7 bases and J 4 bases, leaving 8 bases between the germline ends. The CDR3 has 12 residues. Germline V gene sequence: CDR1 SNHLY, CDR2 FYNNEI. In DNA, the CDR3 is TGTGCCAGCACAGGGCCTAATCAGCCCCAGCATTTT. Amino acid sequence: CASTGPNQPQHF.

This rearrangement joins TRBV7-8 to TRBJ2-1; D might be TRBD2 (5 bases). Germline CDR1 reads SGHVS; CDR2 reads FQNEAQ. The CDR3 runs to 16 residues. Trimming removed 5 bases from V and 9 bases from J, with 23 bases in between. The CDR3 spells CASSDSSGYGRGEQFF. CDR3 nucleotide sequence: TGTGCCAGCAGCGACTCTTCGGGGTACGGGCGAGGTGAGCAGTTCTTC.

This rearrangement joins TRBV5-5 to TRBJ1-2, with D tentatively TRBD1 (6 bases). V lost 6 bases to trimming and J lost 8 bases, with 20 bases between them. The CDR3 has 14 residues. CDR1 and CDR2 (germline): SGHKS, YYEKEE (reference sequence). The CDR3 is CASTHAQGRRGYTF. DNA of the CDR3: TGTGCCAGCACCCACGCACAGGGTCGTCGAGGCTACACCTTC.

CDR3 sequence (DNA): TGCGCCAGCAGCTTGGATGGATACAATGAGCAGTTCTTC. It specifies CASSLDGYNEQFF. This chain uses TRBV5-1 with TRBJ2-1; no reliable D call. V was cut by 0 bases and J by 4 bases, with 5 bases left in between. CDR3 length: 13 residues. Per the germline V gene, CDR1 is SGHRS and CDR2 is YFSETQ.

The chain links TRBV19 to TRBJ2-7; TRBD2 matches 9 bases. V shed 5 bases, J shed 2 bases, and the junction held 7 bases outside the gene matches. Germline V CDR1 and CDR2: LNHDA, SQIVND (reference sequence). The CDR3 loop spans 15 amino acids. CDR3 sequence (DNA): TGTGCCAGTAGTTTGGGGTTAGCGGGAGCCTACGAGCAGTACTTC. Translated, it gives CASSLGLAGAYEQYF.

A single count supports this clone. The chain joins TRBV7-9 to TRBJ2-5; the D gene could be TRBD1 or TRBD2 (6 bases each). From germline, CDR1 is SEHNR and CDR2 FQNEAQ (reference sequence). Trimming took 3 bases from V and 2 from J, leaving 13 bases between them. This CDR3 is built from 15 residues. This chain's CDR3 is CASSFQGGLQETQYF. As DNA, the CDR3 is TGTGCCAGCAGCTTCCAAGGGGGGTTACAAGAGACCCAGTACTTC.

V and J are TRBV7-3 and TRBJ1-4; 7 bases line up with TRBD1. The CDR3 extends over 20 amino acids. The J segment lost 0 bases and the V segment lost 2 bases, leaving 15 bases of the junction unmatched. Germline loops: CDR1 SGHTA, CDR2 FQGTGA. The CDR3 DNA reads TGTGCCAGCAGCTTAGGGCCAGGGGGTCTCTTAACTCCAACTAATGAAAAACTGTTTTTT. This codes for CASSLGPGGLLTPTNEKLFF.

The V call is TRBV4-2, the J call TRBJ2-1; 7 bases line up with TRBD2. Germline assignment: CDR1 LGHNA and CDR2 YNFKEQ. The CDR3 covers 14 residues. V lost 3 bases, J lost 15 bases, and 14 bases stayed unmatched. Here the CDR3 reads CASSHERDPGLAFF. DNA of the CDR3: TGTGCCAGCAGCCATGAGCGGGACCCAGGGCTGGCGTTCTTC.

CDR3 sequence reads: CASSLQWGQFF. In DNA form, the CDR3 reads TGTGCCAGCAGTCTCCAATGGGGGCAGTTCTTC. The rearrangement joins TRBV6-6 to TRBJ2-1, with D hard to call. CDR1 is MNHNY, CDR2 SVGAGI, per germline (reference sequence). The CDR3 runs to 11 residues. V was trimmed by 5 bases and J by 12 bases, leaving 11 bases between them.

V gene TRBV19 combines with J gene TRBJ2-7, with D possibly being TRBD2 (5 bases). Germline values: CDR1 LNHDA, CDR2 SQIVND (reference sequence). Deletions cut 4 bases from V and 4 bases from J, with 14 bases between. The CDR3 covers 14 residues. The CDR3 DNA reads as TGTGCCAGTAGTAGGCAGGTTGGGAGTTACGAGCAGTACTTC. Translating gives CASSRQVGSYEQYF.

The rearrangement joins TRBV15 to TRBJ1-4; the D is unclear. The CDR3 length is 11 residues. Trimming removed 10 bases from V and 8 bases from J, with 11 bases in between. The germline gives CDR1 LNHNV, CDR2 YYDKDF (reference sequence). The CDR3 reads CAIKTGEKLFF. The CDR3, as DNA: TGTGCCATCAAGACCGGGGAAAAACTGTTTTTT. Looking up the rest from reference TRBV15 and TRBJ1-4 gives the full variable domain: DAMVIQNPRYQVTQFGKPVTLSCSQTLNHNVMYWYQQKSSQAPKLLFHYYDKDFNNEADTPDNFQSRRPNTSFCFLDIRSPGLGDTAMYLCAIKTGEKLFFGSGTQLSVL.

The V gene is TRBV25-1, the J gene TRBJ1-1; D is possibly TRBD1 (5 bases). The length of the CDR3 is 15 residues. V shed 3 bases and J shed 0 bases, with 11 bases lying between them. The germline gives CDR1 MGHDK, CDR2 SYGVNS. Here the CDR3 DNA reads TGTGCCAGCAGTGAGGTTCGGGGACTGAACACTGAAGCTTTCTTT. Residues: CASSEVRGLNTEAFF.

The chain links TRBV7-2 to TRBJ2-7; tentatively, D is TRBD2 (5 bases). The V and J ends lost 2 bases and 7 bases respectively, with 12 bases between them. The CDR3 runs 13 residues. Germline-derived CDR1 and CDR2 are SGHTA and FQGNSA. The CDR3 region is CASSLLRTFEQYF. CDR3 coding DNA: TGTGCCAGCAGCTTATTACGGACTTTTGAGCAGTACTTC. Together with reference TRBV7-2 and TRBJ2-7, the CDR3 gives the full variable domain: GAGVSQSPSNKVTEKGKDVELRCDPISGHTALYWYRQSLGQGLEFLIYFQGNSAPDKSGLPSDRFSAERTGGSVSTLTIQRTQQEDSAVYLCASSLLRTFEQYFGPGTRLTVT.

The V gene is TRBV5-1, the J gene TRBJ2-3; no firm D call. The CDR3 loop spans 15 amino acids. V was shortened by 0 bases and J by 3 bases, with 11 bases between the two germline ends. Germline-derived CDR1 and CDR2 are SGHRS and YFSETQ. The CDR3: CASSLGYSGTDTQYF. The CDR3 DNA reads TGCGCCAGCAGCTTGGGCTATTCGGGTACAGATACGCAGTATTTT.

The sample holds one count of this clone. This chain uses TRBV28 with TRBJ1-4, with D possibly being TRBD1 (6 bases). The CDR3 consists of 14 residues. CDR1 is MDHEN and CDR2 is SYDVKM in the germline V gene. The V and J ends lost 3 bases and 7 bases respectively, with 12 bases between them. DNA for the CDR3: TGTGCCAGCAGTTTTCCTGGGGGCAGTGAAAAACTGTTTTTT. Its translation: CASSFPGGSEKLFF.

The rearrangement links TRBV5-4 to TRBJ2-1; maybe TRBD1 (5 bases). CDR1 SGHNT and CDR2 YYREEE come from the germline V gene (reference sequence). The length of the CDR3 is 15 residues. Trimming removed 5 bases at V and 6 bases at J, with 18 bases between. The CDR3 nucleotides read TGTGCCAGCAGGGACACAAGGGGCCGGGTCAATGAGCAGTTCTTC. This codes for CASRDTRGRVNEQFF.